This T cell receptor beta chain stems from a study of Ad26.COV2.S vaccination and SARS-CoV-2 variants. At the level of the study: Recipients of Ad26.COV2.S got it intramuscularly, once or twice 56 days apart.

CDR3 size: 14 residues. With V trimmed by 7 bases and J by 0 bases, 6 bases remained unmatched. Germline lookup yields CDR1 SGHAT and CDR2 FQNNGV. Treatment given: 19 received Ad26.COV2.S at low or high dose, single or two shots; roughly five received placebo; per-sample allocation not given. Following the first vaccine or placebo injection, samples were taken on day 63. The protocol was immunoSEQ multiplex PCR, while the TCRdb copy is restricted to in-frame clones and leaves out a portion. The sample consists of 400,000 to 450,000 clones, 92% of them appearing once. The material was peripheral blood, obtained in a trial of Ad26.COV2.S vaccine versus placebo. The receptor comes from a person between 18 and 59 years old who received the Ad26.COV2.S COVID-19 vaccine or a placebo. This sequence joins TRBV11-2 and TRBJ2-7; 7 bases are shared with TRBD1. Here the CDR3 DNA reads TGTGCCAGCACCGGGACAGTGGCCTCCTACGAGCAGTACTTC. Amino acids: CASTGTVASYEQYF. Supplemented by reference TRBV11-2 and TRBJ2-7, the full variable domain reads EAGVAQSPRYKIIEKRQSVAFWCNPISGHATLYWYQQILGQGPKLLIQFQNNGVVDDSQLPKDRFSAERLKGVDSTLKIQPAKLEDSAVYLCASTGTVASYEQYFGPGTRLTVT.